The rows below give T cell receptor beta chains drawn from one sample of a study of PD-1 blockade in classical Hodgkin lymphoma. Clones were sequenced by immunoSEQ multiplex PCR, and TCRdb holds only the in-frame ones, with some missing. The repertoire holds about 64,000 clones, with more than 80% as singletons. The specimen was peripheral blood mononuclear cells (PBMCs), collected before the fourth cycle of nivolumab. These receptors were collected from a human donor with classical Hodgkin lymphoma. CDR3s include the opening cysteine and the closing phenylalanine or tryptophan. Not every row has a clone size; where given, it reads once, few, many or a size class.

v_call clone_size cdr3_aa
TRBV10-3 . CAISAGGSGEQFF
TRBV2 . CASKGGTEYEQYF
TRBV28 . CASSLGHGPLHF
TRBV29-1 . CSVWDREREKLFF
TRBV19 . CASQAGTRAKNIQYF
TRBV13 . CASSPEPLGSSYNEQFF
TRBV5-6 . CASSPGPGSYEQYF
TRBV5-1 once CASSTAGGDGYTF
TRBV5-4 few CASSYTGGRYEQYF
TRBV7-9 . CARSGAYTDTQYF
TRBV11-2 . CASRLRAQETQYF
TRBV5-1 . CASSQLQGGYYEQYF
TRBV30 . CAWSTETVWYGYTF
TRBV28 . CASSTGGLRGADTQYF
TRBV2 . CASNLFQGTDTQYF
TRBV7-6 . CASSLKGQGDETQYF
TRBV27 . CASSLSSGYGYTF
TRBV5-4 . CASSLAAASSYNSPLHF
TRBV11-2 . CASSLGEAQVTNQETQYF
TRBV6-1 . CASSEFSGYEQYF
TRBV11-2 once CASSYTKQGPTSRIYEQYF
TRBV15 . CATSKGHPEDEQYF
TRBV10-3 . CAIRTTGAAGNTIYF
TRBV10-3 . CAISGVLTDTQYF
TRBV28 . CASRRQAGGPVEQFF
TRBV5-6 . CASSPRGGGVTDTQYF
TRBV25-1 . CASSATGNQPQHF
TRBV7-2 . CASSALSPGELFF
TRBV19 . CASKRDRGQANYGYTF
TRBV11-3 . CASSRGGLATGELFF
TRBV18 . CASSPRGYEQYF
TRBV6-6 once CASRPLEREGNEQFF
TRBV20-1 . CSARDQYEQYF
TRBV28 . CASSLGQSTEAFF
TRBV5-1 few CASSLAGDYGYTF
TRBV28 . CASSLGAVNEKLFF
TRBV11-2 few CASSPLGYEQYF